This TCR beta chain stems from a study of blood T cells in healthy people across ages. Points from the study as a whole: It was the long-lived donors that had more naive CD4+ cells and higher diversity than aged donors. Age advanced and TCR beta diversity per million T cells fell, roughly linearly.

Through a sample-barcoded 5' primer and a J-beta primer mix, a second PCR was run for roughly 7 to 11 cycles. TCRdb reprocessed the 5' RACE reads via MiXCR and lists one record per CDR3 protein. The profile shows about 580,000 distinct CDR3 sequences, roughly 48% of them singletons. This clonotype was recorded at least ten times. Antigen: not known. The donors, healthy Caucasians from Russia, were aged about 6 to 100. The length of the CDR3 is 16 residues. The germline CDR1 and CDR2 sequences are MNHEY and SVGAGI. Trimming at V came to 6 bases and at J to 2 bases, leaving 9 bases not matched to a gene.

The chain has TRBV6-5 and TRBJ2-5, with 10 bases fitting TRBD2. The sequence came from a man at least 80 years old in good health. Sequencing input: blood. As DNA, the CDR3 is TGTGCCAGCAGGCCTAATGGACTAGCGGTACAAGAGACCCAGTACTTC. It yields the protein CASRPNGLAVQETQYF.